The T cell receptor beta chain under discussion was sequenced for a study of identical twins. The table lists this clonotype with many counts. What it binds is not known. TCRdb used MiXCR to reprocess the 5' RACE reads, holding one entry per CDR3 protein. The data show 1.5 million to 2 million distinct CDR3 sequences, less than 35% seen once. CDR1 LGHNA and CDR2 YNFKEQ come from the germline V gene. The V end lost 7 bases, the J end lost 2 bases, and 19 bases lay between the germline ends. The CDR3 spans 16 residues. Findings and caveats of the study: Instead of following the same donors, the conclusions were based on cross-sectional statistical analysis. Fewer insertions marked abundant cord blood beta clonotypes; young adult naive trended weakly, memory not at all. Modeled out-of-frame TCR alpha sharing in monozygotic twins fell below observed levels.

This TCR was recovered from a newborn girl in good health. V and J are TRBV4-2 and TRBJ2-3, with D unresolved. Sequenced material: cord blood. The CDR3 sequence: CASTETHRPSTDTQYF. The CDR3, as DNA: TGTGCCAGCACCGAGACCCACAGACCTTCCACAGATACGCAGTATTTT.